This T cell receptor (beta chain) stems from a study of cytomegalovirus exposure and HLA in healthy donors. General observations from the study: It was reported in a later analysis that an Asian-associated ancestry cluster showed fewer N-insertions than the 666-donor mean. Later on, analysis showed that most CMV-associated TCR beta chains appeared to be HLA-restricted.

V was pared by 4 bases and J by 5 bases, with 4 bases of the junction left unmatched. Per the germline V gene, CDR1 is SQVTM and CDR2 is ANQGSEA. The CDR3 is made up of 13 amino acids. The PCR made use of 60 Vbeta and 13 Jbeta primers. The protocol was immunoSEQ multiplex PCR, while the TCRdb copy is restricted to in-frame clones and leaves out a portion. Among around 120,000 clones listed, roughly 63% were seen once. Details on this clone: Antigen unknown.

Material: PBMCs. The J gene is TRBJ2-5, the V gene TRBV29-1; 10 bases are shared with TRBD1. The TCR originated in a man in his forties in good health and CMV-seropositive. Written as DNA, the CDR3 is TGCAGCGTTGGACAGGGGGCTGAGGAGACCCAGTACTTC. It yields the protein CSVGQGAEETQYF.